This entry lists 7 T cell receptor beta chains sequenced from one sample in a study of metastatic and nonmetastatic thyroid tumors. TCRdb re-called clones from the PCR reads using MiXCR. The data show over 40,000 clones, with approximately 26% seen just once and roughly 3.2% held by the top ten. Every patient underwent thyroid surgery untreated. Input material: blood. The receptors come from a male donor with papillary thyroid cancer or a benign thyroid nodule (not recorded which). Some clones in this sample may be carry-over from other donors' samples.

The chain uses TRBV5-8 and TRBJ2-2, with a weak D call TRBD2 (5 bases). CDR1 and CDR2 (germline): SGHTS, YDEGEE. The ends were cut back, 1 base at V and 2 bases at J, with 9 bases in the middle. The CDR3 contains 15 residues. This CDR3 is CASSLRGTNTGELFF. DNA of the CDR3: TGTGCCAGCAGCTTGCGGGGAACTAACACCGGGGAGCTGTTTTTT.

This clone was detected ten times or more. V and J are TRBV6-1 and TRBJ1-2, with 7 bases identical to TRBD1. Germline V gene lookup returns CDR1 MNHNS and CDR2 SASEGT. The CDR3 is 13 residues long. Trimming took 7 bases from V and 4 from J; bases not matched to a gene: 6. Here the CDR3 DNA reads TGTGCCAGCACTACAGGGACAGCCTATGGCTACACCTTC. Translation gives CASTTGTAYGYTF.

The genes are TRBV11-3 and TRBJ2-7; no clear D. From germline, CDR1 is SGHNT and CDR2 YENEEA. This CDR3 region has 14 residues. Trimming pared 0 bases from V and 0 bases from J, leaving 6 bases between. In DNA form, the CDR3 reads TGTGCCAGCAGCTTAGATGGGCCCTCCTACGAGCAGTACTTC. Translation: CASSLDGPSYEQYF.

The chain recombines TRBV7-6 with TRBJ1-2, with D tentatively TRBD1 (6 bases). CDR3 size: 15 residues. Between the trimmed V and J ends, which lost 10 bases and 0 bases, there was a span of 18 bases. Germline-derived CDR1 and CDR2 are SGHVS and FNYEAQ. CDR3 amino acids: CAIEGSGTPNYGYTF. CDR3 in DNA: TGTGCCATCGAAGGTTCTGGGACACCTAACTATGGCTACACCTTC.

By share of the sample, this clone is medium-sized. The chain employs TRBV30 and TRBJ2-7; D is uncertain. The CDR3 is made up of 12 amino acids. The ends were cut back, 3 bases at V and 2 bases at J, with 8 bases in the middle. Looked up from germline, CDR1 is GTSNPN and CDR2 is SVGIG (reference sequence). The CDR3 nucleotides are TGTGCCTGGAGAGAAGTCACCTACGAGCAGTACTTC. Protein sequence: CAWREVTYEQYF.

The CDR3 coding sequence is TGTGCCAGCAGCGTATCGACAGCTACCGGACTAGCGGGAGGCTCCTACGAGCAGTACTTC. Translated: CASSVSTATGLAGGSYEQYF. The chain is built from TRBV9 and TRBJ2-7; 14 nucleotides match TRBD2. J was trimmed by 0 bases and V by 1 base; bases with no gene match: 12. This CDR3 contains 20 residues. The V gene's germline CDR1 is SGDLS and CDR2 YYNGEE.

This clone has at least ten counts. J is TRBJ1-4 and V is TRBV13; D perhaps matches TRBD1 (5 bases). V was trimmed by 2 bases and J by 10 bases, leaving 8 bases between them. The CDR3 runs 12 residues. CDR1 and CDR2 from the germline V gene are PRHDT and FYEKMQ (reference sequence). CDR3 nucleotide sequence: TGTGCCAGCAGCTTATTCGGGGGAAAACTGTTTTTT. This codes for CASSLFGGKLFF. Full variable domain (rest looked up from reference TRBV13 and TRBJ1-4): AAGVIQSPRHLIKEKRETATLKCYPIPRHDTVYWYQQGPGQDPQFLISFYEKMQSDKGSIPDRFSAQQFSDYHSELNMSSLELGDSALYFCASSLFGGKLFFGSGTQLSVL.